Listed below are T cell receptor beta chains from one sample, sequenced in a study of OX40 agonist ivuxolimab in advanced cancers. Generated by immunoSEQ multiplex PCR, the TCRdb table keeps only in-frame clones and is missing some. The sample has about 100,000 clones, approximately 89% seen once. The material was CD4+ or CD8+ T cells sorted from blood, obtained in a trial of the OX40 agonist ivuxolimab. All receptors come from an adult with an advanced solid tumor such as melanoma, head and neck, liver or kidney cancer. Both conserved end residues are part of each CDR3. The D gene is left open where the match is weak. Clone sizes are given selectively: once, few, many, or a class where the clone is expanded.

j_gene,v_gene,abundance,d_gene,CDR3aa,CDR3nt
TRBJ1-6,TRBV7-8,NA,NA,CASSLALDGFWSPLHF,TGTGCCAGCAGCTTAGCGTTGGATGGCTTTTGGTCACCCCTCCACTTT
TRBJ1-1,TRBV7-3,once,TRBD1,CASSPAGTGVTEAFF,TGTGCCAGCAGCCCCGCCGGGACAGGGGTGACTGAAGCTTTCTTT
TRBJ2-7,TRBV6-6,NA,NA,CASSTDPTYEQYF,TGTGCCAGCAGCACGGACCCTACCTACGAGCAGTACTTC
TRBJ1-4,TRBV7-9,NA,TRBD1,CASSLGILGQGNEKLFF,TGTGCCAGCAGCTTAGGGATTTTAGGACAGGGGAATGAAAAACTGTTTTTT
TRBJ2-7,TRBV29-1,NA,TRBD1,CSVVRGPYEQYF,TGCAGCGTCGTCAGGGGGCCCTACGAGCAGTACTTC
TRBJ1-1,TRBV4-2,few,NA,CASRLLPGGNTEAFF,TGTGCCAGCAGACTCCTCCCTGGAGGGAACACTGAAGCTTTCTTT
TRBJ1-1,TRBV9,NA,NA,CASSVVPGGNTEAFF,TGTGCCAGCAGCGTAGTTCCGGGGGGGAACACTGAAGCTTTCTTT
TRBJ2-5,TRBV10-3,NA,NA,CAISEGGGETQYF,TGTGCCATCAGTGAGGGGGGAGGAGAGACCCAGTACTTC
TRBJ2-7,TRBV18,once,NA,CASSPPVISEQYF,TGTGCCAGCTCACCACCGGTTATCTCCGAGCAGTACTTC
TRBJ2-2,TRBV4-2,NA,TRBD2,CASSQLSGGASTGELFF,TGTGCCAGCAGCCAATTGAGCGGGGGGGCGAGCACCGGGGAGCTGTTTTTT
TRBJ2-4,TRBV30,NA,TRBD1,CAFTGQGKNIQYF,TGTGCCTTTACGGGACAGGGTAAAAACATTCAGTACTTC
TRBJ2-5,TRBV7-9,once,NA,CASTGDQGETQYF,TGTGCCAGCACGGGGGACCAAGGAGAGACCCAGTACTTC
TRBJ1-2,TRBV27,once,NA,CASSGSGWRGYTF,TGTGCCAGCAGTGGCTCGGGGTGGCGAGGCTACACCTTC
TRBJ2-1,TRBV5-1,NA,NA,CASSSTPGVYNEQFF,TGCGCCAGCAGCTCCACCCCTGGGGTTTACAATGAGCAGTTCTTC
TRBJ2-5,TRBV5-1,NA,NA,CASSSKGPQETQYF,TGCGCCAGCAGCTCCAAGGGGCCCCAAGAGACCCAGTACTTC
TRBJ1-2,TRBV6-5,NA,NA,CASSRQESSGYTF,TGTGCCAGCAGTAGACAGGAGAGTAGTGGCTACACCTTC
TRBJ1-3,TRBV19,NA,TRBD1,CASSITGTDSGNTIYF,TGTGCCAGTAGTATTACCGGGACAGACTCTGGAAACACCATATATTTT
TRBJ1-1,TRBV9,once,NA,CASSKNSDTEAFF,TGTGCCAGCAGCAAAAATTCGGACACTGAAGCTTTCTTT
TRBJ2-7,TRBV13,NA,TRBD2,CASRLAGSRGEQYF,TGTGCCAGCAGGCTAGCGGGGAGCCGGGGGGAGCAGTACTTC
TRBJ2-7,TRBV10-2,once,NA,CASRERLRDTAPGNEQYF,TGCGCCAGCAGAGAAAGGCTCCGGGACACTGCCCCCGGAAACGAGCAGTACTTC
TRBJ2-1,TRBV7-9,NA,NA,CASSLVGTEQFF,TGTGCCAGCAGCTTAGTAGGAACTGAGCAGTTCTTC
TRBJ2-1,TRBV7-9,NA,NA,CASGMQNEQFF,TGTGCCAGCGGCATGCAGAATGAGCAGTTCTTC
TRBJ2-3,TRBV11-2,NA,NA,CASRPQGLVTQYF,TGTGCCAGCAGACCCCAAGGACTCGTGACGCAGTATTTT
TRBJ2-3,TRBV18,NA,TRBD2,CASSPMSLAGGLGTDTQYF,TGTGCCAGCTCACCAATGAGCCTAGCGGGGGGCCTAGGCACAGATACGCAGTATTTT
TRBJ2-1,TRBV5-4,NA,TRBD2,CASSLAGGRSSYNEQFF,TGTGCCAGCAGCTTGGCGGGGGGACGTAGCTCCTACAATGAGCAGTTCTTC
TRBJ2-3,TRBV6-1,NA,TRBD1,CASSAKQGWTDTQYF,TGTGCCAGCAGTGCAAAACAGGGGTGGACAGATACGCAGTATTTT
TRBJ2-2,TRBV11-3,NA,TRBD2,CASSLVAGGPYTGELFF,TGTGCCAGCAGCTTAGTAGCGGGAGGGCCTTACACCGGGGAGCTGTTTTTT
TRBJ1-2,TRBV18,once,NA,CASSQAGTPGYTF,TGTGCCAGCTCACAGGCCGGGACACCTGGCTACACCTTC
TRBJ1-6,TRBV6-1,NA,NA,CASLQGNNSPLHF,TGTGCCAGCCTCCAGGGGAATAATTCACCCCTCCACTTT
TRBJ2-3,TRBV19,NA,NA,CASSIVPARVMGDTQYF,TGTGCCAGTAGTATAGTTCCTGCCAGGGTGATGGGAGATACGCAGTATTTT
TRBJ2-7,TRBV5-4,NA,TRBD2,CASSFPGTSGRYEQYF,TGTGCCAGCAGCTTCCCCGGGACTAGCGGGCGATACGAGCAGTACTTC
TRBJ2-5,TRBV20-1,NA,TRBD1,CSAGTGETQYF,TGCAGTGCGGGGACAGGGGAGACCCAGTACTTC
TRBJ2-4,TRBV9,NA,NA,CASSVGASDKNIQYF,TGTGCCAGCAGCGTAGGGGCTAGCGATAAAAACATTCAGTACTTC
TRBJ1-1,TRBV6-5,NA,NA,CASSYGMGAYTEAFF,TGTGCCAGCAGTTACGGTATGGGCGCGTACACTGAAGCTTTCTTT
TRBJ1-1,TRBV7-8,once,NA,CASSLAKVGAVGEAFF,TGTGCCAGCAGCTTAGCGAAAGTGGGGGCTGTCGGTGAAGCTTTCTTT
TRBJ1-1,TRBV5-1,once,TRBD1,CASSMGTANTEAFF,TGCGCCAGCAGCATGGGGACAGCGAACACTGAAGCTTTCTTT
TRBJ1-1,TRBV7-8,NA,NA,CASSRGGGPGPEAFF,TGTGCCAGCAGCCGGGGGGGCGGTCCGGGTCCTGAAGCTTTCTTT
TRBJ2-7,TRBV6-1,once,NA,CASSVLRAAGSEQYF,TGTGCCAGCAGTGTACTCCGGGCCGCAGGATCCGAGCAGTACTTC
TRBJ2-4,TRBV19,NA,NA,CASSMVGGSVKNIQYF,TGTGCCAGTAGTATGGTTGGGGGCTCGGTCAAAAACATTCAGTACTTC
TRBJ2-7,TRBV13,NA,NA,CASSLNSGSEQYF,TGTGCCAGCAGCTTAAATTCAGGTTCCGAGCAGTACTTC
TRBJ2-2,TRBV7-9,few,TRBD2,CASSSTSVTGELFF,TGTGCCAGCAGCTCCACTAGCGTCACCGGGGAGCTGTTTTTT
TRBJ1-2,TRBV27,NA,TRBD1,CASSRTGVDYGYTF,TGTGCCAGCAGTCGAACAGGGGTCGACTATGGCTACACCTTC